One TCR beta chain is described in this entry. The target antigen is unknown. The source of the sample is a study of response to subunit inactivated influenza vaccine. General observations from the study: After each seasonal influenza vaccination, few new T cells are recruited, the authors suggested.

Germline CDR1 is SGHTA and CDR2 is FQGNSA. V was trimmed by 5 bases and J by 6 bases, leaving 17 bases between them. The CDR3 consists of 15 residues. TCRdb ran MiXCR on the RT-PCR reads and lists one entry per CDR3 protein. The sample has just under 550,000 distinct CDR3 sequences; roughly 23% are singletons. Separately, the same data were catalogued under a study of T cells expressing NK-cell markers. As that report states: Researchers built TCR beta cDNA using 5'RACE template switching with UMIs.

This TCR was sampled from a man aged 45-65 years who received an inactivated influenza vaccine. The chain has TRBV7-2 and TRBJ2-1, with D possibly called TRBD1 or TRBD2 (5 bases each). Sample: CD4+ T cells sorted from PBMCs, taken roughly 12 days after vaccination. The CDR3 spells CASSPRLGDPNEQFF. The CDR3 DNA reads TGTGCCAGCAGCCCCAGACTGGGGGACCCCAATGAGCAGTTCTTC.